This T cell receptor (beta chain) was recovered during a study of shared clonotypes between healthy human individuals. CD45RO-negative, CCR7-selected cells formed the naive CD8 fraction, which excluded terminally differentiated effector memory CD45RA+ cells. Caucasian adults living in Nashville, Tennessee, provided all samples. As concerns this clone: The target antigen is unknown.

The CDR3 runs 14 residues. Germline lookup yields CDR1 MNHEY and CDR2 SMNVEV (reference sequence). V was clipped by 6 bases and J by 4 bases; unmatched bases: 9. Whole-study results and caveats: In the sorted subsets, rarefaction showed sequencing was incomplete despite large depth.

Some clones are missing from TCRdb's copy, which holds only in-frame ones; the method was immunoSEQ multiplex PCR. The sample has about 580,000 clones, 98% seen once; the top ten hold 0.3%. The sequenced material came from naive CD8+ T cells sorted from blood. The chain has TRBV27 and TRBJ2-7, with 7 bases identical to TRBD1. The receptor comes from a young man in good health. The CDR3 sequence: CASSVQGVSYEQYF. In DNA, the CDR3 is TGTGCCAGCAGCGTTCAGGGGGTCTCGTACGAGCAGTACTTC.